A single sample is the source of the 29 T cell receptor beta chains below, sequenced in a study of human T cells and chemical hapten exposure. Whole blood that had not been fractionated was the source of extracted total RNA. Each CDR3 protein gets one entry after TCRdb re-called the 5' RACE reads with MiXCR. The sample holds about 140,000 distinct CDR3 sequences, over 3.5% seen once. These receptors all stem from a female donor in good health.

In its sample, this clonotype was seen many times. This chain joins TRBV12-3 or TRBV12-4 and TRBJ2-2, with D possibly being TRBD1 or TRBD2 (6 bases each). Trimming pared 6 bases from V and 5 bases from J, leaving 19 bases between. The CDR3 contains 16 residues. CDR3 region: CASRPWGAKVTGELFF. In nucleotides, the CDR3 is TGTGCCAGCAGACCATGGGGGGCGAAGGTGACCGGGGAGCTGTTTTTT.

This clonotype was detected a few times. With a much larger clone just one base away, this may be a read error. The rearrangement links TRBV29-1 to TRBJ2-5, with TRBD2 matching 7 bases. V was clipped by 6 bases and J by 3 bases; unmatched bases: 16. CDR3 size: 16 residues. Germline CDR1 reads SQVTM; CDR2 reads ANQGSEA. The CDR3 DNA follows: TGCAGCGTGCGCAAATTGGGGTGGGGGGGGGAAGAGACCCAGTACTTC. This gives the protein CSVRKLGWGGEETQYF.

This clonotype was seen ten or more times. The CDR3 is CASSIVAGGPNTGELFF. Here the CDR3 DNA reads TGTGCCAGTAGTATTGTAGCGGGGGGCCCAAACACCGGGGAGCTGTTTTTT. The V call is TRBV19, the J call TRBJ2-2; 10 bases match TRBD2. The CDR3 covers 17 residues. CDR1 is LNHDA, CDR2 SQIVND, per germline (reference sequence). The V segment lost 3 bases and the J segment 2 bases; nucleotides outside the gene matches: 6.

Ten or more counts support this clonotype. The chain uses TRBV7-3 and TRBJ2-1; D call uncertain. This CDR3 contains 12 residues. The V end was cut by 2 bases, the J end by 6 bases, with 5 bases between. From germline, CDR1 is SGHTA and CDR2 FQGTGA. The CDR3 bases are TGTGCCAGCAGCTTAGCCCCCAATGAGCAGTTCTTC. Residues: CASSLAPNEQFF.

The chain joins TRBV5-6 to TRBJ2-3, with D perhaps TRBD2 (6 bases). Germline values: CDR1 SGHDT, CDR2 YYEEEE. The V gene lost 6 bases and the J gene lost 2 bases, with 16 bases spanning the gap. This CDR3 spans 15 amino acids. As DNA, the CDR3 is TGTGCCAGCAACGCACCGGGACTCAACACAGATACGCAGTATTTT. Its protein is CASNAPGLNTDTQYF.

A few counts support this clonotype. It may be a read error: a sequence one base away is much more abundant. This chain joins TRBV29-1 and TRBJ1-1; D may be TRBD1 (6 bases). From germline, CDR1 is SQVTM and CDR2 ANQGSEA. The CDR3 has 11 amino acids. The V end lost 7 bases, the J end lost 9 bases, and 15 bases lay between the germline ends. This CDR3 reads CSGSDRLKAFF. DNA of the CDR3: TGCAGCGGTTCCGACAGGCTTAAAGCTTTCTTT.

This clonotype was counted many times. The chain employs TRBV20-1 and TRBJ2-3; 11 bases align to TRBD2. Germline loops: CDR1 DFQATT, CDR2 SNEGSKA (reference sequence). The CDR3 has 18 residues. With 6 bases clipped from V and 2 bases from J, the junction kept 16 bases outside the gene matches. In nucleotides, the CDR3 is TGCAGTGCGACCCCATTAAATTTAGCGGGGGGGACCACAGATACGCAGTATTTT. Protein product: CSATPLNLAGGTTDTQYF.

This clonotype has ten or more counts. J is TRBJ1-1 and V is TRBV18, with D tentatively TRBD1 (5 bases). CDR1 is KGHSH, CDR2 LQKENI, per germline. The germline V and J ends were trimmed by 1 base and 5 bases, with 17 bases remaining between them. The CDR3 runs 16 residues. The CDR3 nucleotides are TGTGCCAGCTCACCACTAGAGGCAGGGCGGGAAACTGAAGCTTTCTTT. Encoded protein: CASSPLEAGRETEAFF. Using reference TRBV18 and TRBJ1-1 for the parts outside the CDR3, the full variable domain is NAGVMQNPRHLVRRRGQEARLRCSPMKGHSHVYWYRQLPEEGLKFMVYLQKENIIDESGMPKERFSAEFPKEGPSILRIQQVVRGDSAAYFCASSPLEAGRETEAFFGQGTRLTVV.

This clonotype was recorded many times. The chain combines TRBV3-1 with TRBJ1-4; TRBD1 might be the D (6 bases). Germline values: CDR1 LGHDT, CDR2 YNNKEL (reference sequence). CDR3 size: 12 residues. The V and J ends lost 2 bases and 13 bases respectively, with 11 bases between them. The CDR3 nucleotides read TGTGCCAGCAGCCAACCACAGGGCCCACTGTTTTTT. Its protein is CASSQPQGPLFF.

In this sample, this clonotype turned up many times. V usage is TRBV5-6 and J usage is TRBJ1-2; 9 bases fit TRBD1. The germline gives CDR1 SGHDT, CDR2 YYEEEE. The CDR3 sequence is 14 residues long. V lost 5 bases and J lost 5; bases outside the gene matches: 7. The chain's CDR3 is CASRRDRDTYGYTF. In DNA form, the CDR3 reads TGTGCCAGCAGAAGGGACAGGGACACATATGGCTACACCTTC. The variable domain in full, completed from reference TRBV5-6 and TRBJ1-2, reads DAGVTQSPTHLIKTRGQQVTLRCSPKSGHDTVSWYQQALGQGPQFIFQYYEEEERQRGNFPDRFSGHQFPNYSSELNVNALLLGDSALYLCASRRDRDTYGYTFGSGTRLTVV.

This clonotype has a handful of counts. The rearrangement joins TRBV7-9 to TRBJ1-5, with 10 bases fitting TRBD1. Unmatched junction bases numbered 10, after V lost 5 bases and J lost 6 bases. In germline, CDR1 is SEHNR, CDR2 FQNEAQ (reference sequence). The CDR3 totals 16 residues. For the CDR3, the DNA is TGTGCCAGCAGCGTCGGACAGGGGGACTGTGGTCAGCCCCAGCATTTT. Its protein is CASSVGQGDCGQPQHF.

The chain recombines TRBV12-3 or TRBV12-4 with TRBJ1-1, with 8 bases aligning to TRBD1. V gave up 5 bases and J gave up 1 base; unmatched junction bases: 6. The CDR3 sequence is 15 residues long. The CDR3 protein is CASSLGTGWNTEAFF. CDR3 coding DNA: TGTGCCAGCAGTCTGGGGACAGGCTGGAACACTGAAGCTTTCTTT.

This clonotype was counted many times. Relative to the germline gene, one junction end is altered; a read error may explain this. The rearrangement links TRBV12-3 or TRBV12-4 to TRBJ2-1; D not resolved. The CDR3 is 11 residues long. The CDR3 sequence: CASSSVTTRDF. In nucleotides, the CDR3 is TGTGCCAGCAGTTCGGTCACTACCCGAGACTTC.

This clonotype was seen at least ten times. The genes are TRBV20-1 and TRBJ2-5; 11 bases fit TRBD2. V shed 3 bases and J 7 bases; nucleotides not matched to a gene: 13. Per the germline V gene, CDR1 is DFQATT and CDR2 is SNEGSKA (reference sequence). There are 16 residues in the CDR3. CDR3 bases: TGCAGTGCTAGTGAAGGACTAGCGGGCCACCGGGGGACCCAGTACTTC. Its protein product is CSASEGLAGHRGTQYF.

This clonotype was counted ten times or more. CDR3 sequence reads: CSAILAGGPGDTQYF. The CDR3 bases are TGCAGCGCTATACTAGCGGGGGGGCCCGGAGATACGCAGTATTTT. This chain joins TRBV29-1 and TRBJ2-3; 13 bases match TRBD2. This CDR3 contains 15 residues. The ends lost 7 bases at V and 5 bases at J; junction bases unmatched: 9. The germline gives CDR1 SQVTM, CDR2 ANQGSEA.

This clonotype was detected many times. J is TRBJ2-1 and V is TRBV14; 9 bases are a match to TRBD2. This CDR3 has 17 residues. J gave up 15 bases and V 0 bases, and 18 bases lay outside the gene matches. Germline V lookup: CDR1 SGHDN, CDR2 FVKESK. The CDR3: CASSQELYGSGGRRTFF. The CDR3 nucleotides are TGTGCCAGCAGCCAAGAACTCTATGGGAGCGGGGGGCGTCGGACGTTCTTC.

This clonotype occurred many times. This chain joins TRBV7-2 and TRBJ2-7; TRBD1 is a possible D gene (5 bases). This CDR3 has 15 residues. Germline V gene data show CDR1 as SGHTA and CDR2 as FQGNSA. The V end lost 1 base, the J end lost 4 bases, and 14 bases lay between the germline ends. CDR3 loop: CASSLGVRQYYEQYF. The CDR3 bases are TGTGCCAGCAGCTTAGGGGTCCGACAGTATTACGAGCAGTACTTC. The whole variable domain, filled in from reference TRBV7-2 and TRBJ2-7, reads GAGVSQSPSNKVTEKGKDVELRCDPISGHTALYWYRQSLGQGLEFLIYFQGNSAPDKSGLPSDRFSAERTGGSVSTLTIQRTQQEDSAVYLCASSLGVRQYYEQYFGPGTRLTVT.

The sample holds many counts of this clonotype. DNA for the CDR3: TGCAGTGCTCTCGACAGGGAAACCTACAATGAGCAGTTCTTC. Its translation is CSALDRETYNEQFF. The J gene is TRBJ2-1, the V gene TRBV20-1; 7 nucleotides line up with TRBD1. V was pared by 5 bases and J by 2 bases, with 6 bases of the junction left unmatched. The CDR3 totals 14 residues. Germline V CDR1 and CDR2: DFQATT, SNEGSKA (reference sequence).

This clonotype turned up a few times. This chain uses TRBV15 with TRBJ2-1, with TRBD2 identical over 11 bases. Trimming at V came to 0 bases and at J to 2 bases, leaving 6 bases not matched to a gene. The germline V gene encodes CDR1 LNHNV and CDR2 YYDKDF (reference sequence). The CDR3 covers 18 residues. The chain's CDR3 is CATSRDLAGGQTYNEQFF. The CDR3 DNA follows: TGTGCCACCAGCAGAGATCTAGCGGGGGGACAGACCTACAATGAGCAGTTCTTC.

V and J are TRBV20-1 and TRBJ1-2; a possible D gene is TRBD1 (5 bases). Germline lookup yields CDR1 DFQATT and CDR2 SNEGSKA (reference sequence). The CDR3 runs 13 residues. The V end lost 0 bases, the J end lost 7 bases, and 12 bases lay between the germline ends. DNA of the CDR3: TGCAGTGCTAGAGATCCACAGGACGGTGGCTACACCTTC. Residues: CSARDPQDGGYTF.

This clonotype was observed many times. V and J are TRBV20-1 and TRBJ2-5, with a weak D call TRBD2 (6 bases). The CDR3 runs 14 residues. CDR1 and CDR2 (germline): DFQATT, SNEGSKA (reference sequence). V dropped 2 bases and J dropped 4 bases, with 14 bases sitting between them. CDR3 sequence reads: CSARIRGSGETQYF. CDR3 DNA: TGCAGTGCTAGAATTCGGGGGTCGGGAGAGACCCAGTACTTC.

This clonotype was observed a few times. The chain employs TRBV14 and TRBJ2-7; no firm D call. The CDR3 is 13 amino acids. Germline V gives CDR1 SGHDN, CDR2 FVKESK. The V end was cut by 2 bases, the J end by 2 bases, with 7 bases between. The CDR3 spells CASSQRGTYEQYF. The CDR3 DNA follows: TGTGCCAGCAGCCAACGCGGAACCTACGAGCAGTACTTC.

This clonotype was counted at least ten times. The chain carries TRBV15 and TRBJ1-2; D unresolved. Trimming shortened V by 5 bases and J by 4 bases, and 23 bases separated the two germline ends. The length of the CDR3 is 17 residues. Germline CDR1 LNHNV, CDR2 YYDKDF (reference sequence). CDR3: CATSPKKDIFGPYGYTF. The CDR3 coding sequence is TGTGCCACCAGCCCAAAGAAAGACATATTCGGCCCCTATGGCTACACCTTC.

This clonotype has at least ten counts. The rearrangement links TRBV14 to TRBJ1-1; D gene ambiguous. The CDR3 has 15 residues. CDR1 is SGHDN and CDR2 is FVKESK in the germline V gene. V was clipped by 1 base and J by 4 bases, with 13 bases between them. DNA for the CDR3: TGTGCCAGCAGCCAAGTTGCTCTGCGTACCACTGAAGCTTTCTTT. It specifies CASSQVALRTTEAFF.

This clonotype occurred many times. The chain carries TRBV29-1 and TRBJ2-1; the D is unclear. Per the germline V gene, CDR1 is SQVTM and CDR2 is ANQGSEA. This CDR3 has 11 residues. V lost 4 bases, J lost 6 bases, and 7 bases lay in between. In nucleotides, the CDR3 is TGCAGCGTTGCCCATCCCAATGAGCAGTTCTTC. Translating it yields CSVAHPNEQFF.

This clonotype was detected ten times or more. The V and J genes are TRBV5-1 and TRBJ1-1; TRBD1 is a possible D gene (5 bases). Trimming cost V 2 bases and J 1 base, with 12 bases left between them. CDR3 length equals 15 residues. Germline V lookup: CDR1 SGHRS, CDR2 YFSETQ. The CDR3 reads CASSFAQGQNTEAFF. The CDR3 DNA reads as TGCGCCAGCAGCTTTGCCCAGGGTCAGAACACTGAAGCTTTCTTT.

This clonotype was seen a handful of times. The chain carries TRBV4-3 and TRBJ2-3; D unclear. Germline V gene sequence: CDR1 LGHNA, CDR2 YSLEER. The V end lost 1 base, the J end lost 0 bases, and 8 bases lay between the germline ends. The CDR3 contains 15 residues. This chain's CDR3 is CASSQVMRSTDTQYF. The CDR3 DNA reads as TGCGCCAGCAGCCAAGTCATGAGGAGCACAGATACGCAGTATTTT.

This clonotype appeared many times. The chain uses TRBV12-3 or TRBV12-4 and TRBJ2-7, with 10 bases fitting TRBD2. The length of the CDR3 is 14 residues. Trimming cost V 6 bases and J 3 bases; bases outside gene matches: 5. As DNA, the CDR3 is TGTGCCAGCAGCCCTAGCGGGGGAAACTACGAGCAGTACTTC. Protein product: CASSPSGGNYEQYF.

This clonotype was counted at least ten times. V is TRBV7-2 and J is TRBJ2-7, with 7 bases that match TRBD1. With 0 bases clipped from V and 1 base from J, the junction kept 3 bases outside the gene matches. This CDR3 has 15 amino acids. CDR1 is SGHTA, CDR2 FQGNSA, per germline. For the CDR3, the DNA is TGTGCCAGCAGCTTAGCCGGGACAGAGTCCTACGAGCAGTACTTC. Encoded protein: CASSLAGTESYEQYF.